These T cell receptor beta chains were read from a single sample in a study of blood T cell repertoires in COVID-19. This table comes from immunoSEQ multiplex PCR, and its TCRdb copy is limited to in-frame clones, with some not included. The table lists over 100,000 clones, 85% to 90% of them singletons. The sequencing input was peripheral blood. These receptor sequences come from a human donor in a cohort sampled during active COVID-19. Each CDR3 is given without its conserved first and last residue. The size of a clone is reported for some rows only, either as once, few or many, or as a class for expanded clones.

abundance,v_gene,len,j_gene,CDR3aa
.,TRBV28,10,TRBJ1-1,ASRGPGTEAF
.,TRBV7-7,13,TRBJ2-2,ASSPGLTNTGELF
.,TRBV30,13,TRBJ2-7,AWSVWAGIRYEQY
.,TRBV6-5,11,TRBJ2-3,ASSYPNTDTQY
.,TRBV2,13,TRBJ2-2,ASSRDRVGTGELF
once,TRBV6-5,14,TRBJ2-3,ASSYDPRRGTDTQY
.,TRBV20-1,9,TRBJ2-5,SAGNRETQY
.,TRBV3-1/TRBV3-2,13,TRBJ2-1,ASSQGAHSYNEQF
.,TRBV28,10,TRBJ1-4,ASSLSGEKLF
.,TRBV28,14,TRBJ1-5,ASSLRGYVDNQPQH
.,TRBV19,12,TRBJ2-1,ASSLGGVLNEQF
.,TRBV9,13,TRBJ2-7,ASSVASGDSYEQY
.,TRBV2,13,TRBJ2-3,ASSEVRRSTDTQY